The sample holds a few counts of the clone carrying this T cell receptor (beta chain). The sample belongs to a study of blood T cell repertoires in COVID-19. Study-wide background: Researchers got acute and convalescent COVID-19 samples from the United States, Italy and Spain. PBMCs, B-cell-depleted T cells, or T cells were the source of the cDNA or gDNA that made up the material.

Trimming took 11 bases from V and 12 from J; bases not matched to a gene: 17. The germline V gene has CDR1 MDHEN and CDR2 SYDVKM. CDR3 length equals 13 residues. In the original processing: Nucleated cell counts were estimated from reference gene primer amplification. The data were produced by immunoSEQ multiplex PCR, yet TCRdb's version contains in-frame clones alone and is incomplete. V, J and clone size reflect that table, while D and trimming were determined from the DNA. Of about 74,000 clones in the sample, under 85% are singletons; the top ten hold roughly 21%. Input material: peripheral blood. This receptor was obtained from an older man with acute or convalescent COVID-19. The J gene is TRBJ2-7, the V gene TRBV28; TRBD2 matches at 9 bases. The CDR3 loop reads CASLEGGRAGWYF. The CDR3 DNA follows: TGTGCCTCCTTAGAGGGCGGGAGGGCCGGTTGGTACTTC.